This TCR beta chain was observed in a study of blood T cell repertoires in COVID-19. Original handling: Nucleated cell number was recorded as an estimate derived from reference gene primer amplification. Here immunoSEQ multiplex PCR was the method, and the copy in TCRdb shows in-frame clones only, minus some. The V and J calls and clone size are taken from that table; D and trimming were inferred from the DNA. The sample carries about 140,000 clones, about four fifths recorded once. The sequence was collected from a human donor in a cohort sampled during active COVID-19. Source material: peripheral blood.

The CDR3 sequence is CASSQRTGSDNGYTF. For the CDR3, the DNA is TGTGCCAGCAGTCAACGGACAGGGAGTGATAATGGCTACACCTTC. This rearrangement joins TRBV28 to TRBJ1-2, with 8 bases matching TRBD1. CDR1 is MDHEN and CDR2 is SYDVKM in the germline V gene. J was trimmed by 6 bases and V by 5 bases; bases with no gene match: 11. The CDR3 runs 15 residues.